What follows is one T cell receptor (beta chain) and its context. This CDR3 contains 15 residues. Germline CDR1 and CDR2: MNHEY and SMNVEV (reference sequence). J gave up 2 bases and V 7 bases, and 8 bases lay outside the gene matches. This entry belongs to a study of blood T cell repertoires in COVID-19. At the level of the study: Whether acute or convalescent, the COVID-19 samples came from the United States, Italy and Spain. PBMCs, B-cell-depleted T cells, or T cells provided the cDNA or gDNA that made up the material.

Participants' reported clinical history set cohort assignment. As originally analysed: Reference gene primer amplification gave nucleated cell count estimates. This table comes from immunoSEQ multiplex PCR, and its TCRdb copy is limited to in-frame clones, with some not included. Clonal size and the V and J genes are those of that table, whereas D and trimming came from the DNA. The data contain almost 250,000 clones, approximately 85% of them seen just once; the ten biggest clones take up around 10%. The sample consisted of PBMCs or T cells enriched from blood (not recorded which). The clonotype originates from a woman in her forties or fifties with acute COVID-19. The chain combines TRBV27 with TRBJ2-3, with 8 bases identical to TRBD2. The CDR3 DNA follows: TGTGCCAGCACTTCCTTAGCGGGGTTCACAGATACGCAGTATTTT. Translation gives CASTSLAGFTDTQYF.